A selection of T cell receptor beta chains follows, all from one sample in a study of blood T cells in healthy people across ages. TCRdb passed the 5' RACE reads through MiXCR, listing each CDR3 protein once. Of 2 million or so distinct CDR3 sequences in the sample, around 48% were seen once. The sample comprised blood. The source is a woman in her 40s in good health. CDR3s include the opening cysteine and the closing phenylalanine or tryptophan. The D gene is left open where the match is weak. The size of a clone is reported for some rows only, either as once, few or many, or as a class for expanded clones.

clone_size,v_call,j_call,d_call,cdr3_nt,cdr3_aa
few,TRBV7-2,TRBJ2-3,TRBD2,TGTGCCAGCAGCTTAGCGTTGGTGCGGGGGGGCGGCACAGATACGCAGTATTTT,CASSLALVRGGGTDTQYF
NA,TRBV27,TRBJ1-2,NA,TGTGCCAGCAGTTTCCTGGGGTCGGGCTACACCTTC,CASSFLGSGYTF
NA,TRBV5-6,TRBJ2-1,NA,TGTGCCAGCAGCCGGGGGAGCTCCTACAATGAGCAGTTATTC,CASSRGSSYNEQLF
once,TRBV12-3/TRBV12-4,TRBJ2-3,NA,TGTGCCAGCAGCCCATTACAGAGCACAGATACGCAGTATTTT,CASSPLQSTDTQYF
NA,TRBV7-2,TRBJ2-1,TRBD1,TGTGCCAGCAGCTTAGGTCGAGGGGGCCCAGCCCAGTTCTTC,CASSLGRGGPAQFF
NA,TRBV5-5,TRBJ2-3,NA,TGTGCCATCAGCTTGAGTCTTACAGCTAGCACAGATACGCAGTATTTT,CAISLSLTASTDTQYF
NA,TRBV29-1,TRBJ1-2,NA,TGCAGCGTTGAAAAGGCGGGCAGTACTAACTATGGCCACACCTTC,CSVEKAGSTNYGHTF
NA,TRBV2,TRBJ2-5,TRBD1,TGTGCCAGCAGTTCCAGGACAGGGGCGGCAGGGGATGAGCAGTACTTC,CASSSRTGAAGDEQYF
NA,TRBV15,TRBJ2-6,TRBD2,TGTGCCACCAGCTCCCAGACTAGCGGGCGAGGCTCTGGGGCCAACGTCCTGACTTTC,CATSSQTSGRGSGANVLTF
NA,TRBV6-5,TRBJ1-2,NA,TGTGCCAGCAACGACAGGAGGCGCGACTATGGCTACACCTTC,CASNDRRRDYGYTF
NA,TRBV11-1,TRBJ2-3,NA,TGTGCCAGCAGCCCTATTTTCAGCACAGATACGCAGTATTTT,CASSPIFSTDTQYF
NA,TRBV5-6,TRBJ2-1,TRBD1,TGTGCCAGCAGCTTAGGGACAGAGGGTCATGAGCAGTTCTTC,CASSLGTEGHEQFF
NA,TRBV24-1,TRBJ2-1,NA,TGTGCCACCAGTGATTTGGGGTACAATGAGCAGTTCTTC,CATSDLGYNEQFF
NA,TRBV21-1,TRBJ2-1,NA,TGTGCCAGCAGCCCCAGGGGGAGGACAGGGGTCTCCTACGAGCAGTTCTTC,CASSPRGRTGVSYEQFF
NA,TRBV20-1,TRBJ2-1,TRBD1,TGCAGTGCTCAAGTCCGGGACAGGGTCGACAATGAGCAGTTCTTC,CSAQVRDRVDNEQFF
NA,TRBV28,TRBJ1-2,TRBD1,TGTGCCAGCAGTTTAGAACTAAAACTGGGACAGGATAACTATGGCTACACCTTC,CASSLELKLGQDNYGYTF
NA,TRBV6-6,TRBJ1-5,NA,TGTGCCAGCAGTTCCCAGGCCAATCAGCCCCAGCATTTT,CASSSQANQPQHF
few,TRBV6-6,TRBJ1-2,NA,TGTGCCAGCAGTGCCCAACAGGGCTTAGATGGCTACACCTTC,CASSAQQGLDGYTF
few,TRBV6-4,TRBJ1-2,NA,TGTGCCAGCAGAGGAACAGGGCCCTACACCTTC,CASRGTGPYTF
few,TRBV7-9,TRBJ2-5,NA,TGTGCCAGCAGCTCCGAACTGGGGGAGACCCAGTACTTC,CASSSELGETQYF
NA,TRBV5-1,TRBJ2-3,NA,TGCGCCAGCTTGGAAGGGACTCCTAACACAGATACGCAGTATTTT,CASLEGTPNTDTQYF
once,TRBV20-1,TRBJ1-2,NA,TGCAGTGCCTGGCAGGGAGCTAACTATGGCTACACCTTC,CSAWQGANYGYTF
few,TRBV20-1,TRBJ2-5,NA,TGCAGTGCTAGAGATGTGGGGAAAGAGACCCAGTACTTC,CSARDVGKETQYF
NA,TRBV4-1,TRBJ1-4,TRBD1,TGCGCCAGCAGCCAGGGACAGGGGGCCGGGGAAAAACTGTTTTTT,CASSQGQGAGEKLFF
NA,TRBV7-2,TRBJ2-7,NA,TGTGCCAGCAGCTTGGGCAGGGCCCCCGAGCAGTACTTC,CASSLGRAPEQYF
NA,TRBV5-1,TRBJ2-5,NA,TGCGCCAGCAGCCTGGGGGGTTTTGACAATGAGCAGTACTTC,CASSLGGFDNEQYF
NA,TRBV27,TRBJ1-4,TRBD1,TGTGCCAGCAGTTTTGGACAGGGGGTCGGGGAAAAACTGTTTTTT,CASSFGQGVGEKLFF
few,TRBV20-1,TRBJ2-1,TRBD2,TGCAGTGCTAGAGATATGGGACTAGCGGGGAATAATGAGCAGTTCTTC,CSARDMGLAGNNEQFF
NA,TRBV7-3,TRBJ1-2,TRBD1,TGTGCCAGCAGCTTAACAGGCGAGACAGGGGATGGCTACACCTTC,CASSLTGETGDGYTF
NA,TRBV11-2,TRBJ1-2,NA,TGTGCCAGCAGCGGCGCGATTACCCACTATGGCTACACCTTC,CASSGAITHYGYTF
few,TRBV14,TRBJ1-2,NA,TGTGCCAGCAGCCCCACAGGGTTGGACTATGGCTACACCTTC,CASSPTGLDYGYTF
NA,TRBV28,TRBJ2-3,NA,TGTGCCAGCAGCGCCCGGTTTCGGGGAGATACGCAGTATTTT,CASSARFRGDTQYF
few,TRBV9,TRBJ2-3,TRBD2,TGTGCCAGCAGCGTAGAAGCGGGGGGATACACAGATACGCAGTATTTT,CASSVEAGGYTDTQYF
NA,TRBV14,TRBJ2-5,NA,TGTGCCAGCAGCCAAGACGTCCGGACGGTGGATACCGTTCAAGAGACCCAGTACTTC,CASSQDVRTVDTVQETQYF
NA,TRBV27,TRBJ2-1,TRBD1,TGTGCCAGCAAACAGACAGGGTCCTACGAGCAGTTCTTC,CASKQTGSYEQFF
NA,TRBV4-2,TRBJ2-3,TRBD2,TGTGCCAGCAGCCAAGAAATCCGGAACGGGGGGTCAGATACGCAGTATTTT,CASSQEIRNGGSDTQYF
NA,TRBV7-9,TRBJ2-3,NA,TGTGCCAGCAGCGCAATATCAGGGGCAGATACGCAGTATTTT,CASSAISGADTQYF
NA,TRBV7-9,TRBJ1-4,NA,TGTGCCAGCAGCTTAACAGACGCAACTAATGAAAAACTGTTTTTT,CASSLTDATNEKLFF
NA,TRBV27,TRBJ2-4,NA,TGTGCCAGCAGTTTACTAGGGGCCGGCTACAGGGACGGCAAAAACATTCAGTACTTC,CASSLLGAGYRDGKNIQYF
NA,TRBV9,TRBJ2-1,TRBD2,TGTGCCAGCAGCGCCTTCCCGGGACTAGCGGTAAATGAGCAGTTCTTC,CASSAFPGLAVNEQFF
NA,TRBV5-1,TRBJ2-3,NA,TGCGCCAGCGCTTCGCGGGGCCCTCCCACAGATACGCAGTATTTT,CASASRGPPTDTQYF
few,TRBV6-2/TRBV6-3,TRBJ2-1,NA,TGTGCCAGCAGCCTACAGGGTCGCCGTCAGTTCTTC,CASSLQGRRQFF
NA,TRBV6-2/TRBV6-3,TRBJ1-5,TRBD1,TGTGCCAGCAGGACCTCGACAGGGGATCAGCCCCAGCATTTT,CASRTSTGDQPQHF
NA,TRBV6-2/TRBV6-3,TRBJ2-3,NA,TGTGCCAGCAGTTACTCGGAAACTAGGGACTTCACAGATACGCAGTATTTT,CASSYSETRDFTDTQYF
NA,TRBV2,TRBJ2-6,TRBD1,TGTGCCAGCAGTGAGGACAGGGGAGCCGGGGCCAACGTCCTGACTTTC,CASSEDRGAGANVLTF